Following are 6 T cell receptor beta chains from one sample sequenced in a study of blood T cell repertoires in COVID-19. Libraries were prepared by immunoSEQ multiplex PCR; TCRdb keeps only in-frame clonotypes and omits some of them. The repertoire consists of around 260,000 clones, with approximately 85% occurring once and the leading ten covering roughly 0.87%. Sequenced sample: peripheral blood. These receptors were taken from a human donor with COVID-19, enrolled during active disease. The donor label of this sample is uncertain.

The gene calls are TRBV5-1 and TRBJ2-1, with 9 bases matching TRBD2. The CDR3 loop spans 16 amino acids. CDR1 and CDR2 (germline): SGHRS, YFSETQ. Germline trimming cut 4 bases from V and 2 bases from J; bases unmatched to any gene: 7. The CDR3 nucleotides are TGCGCCAGCAGCGTGAAAGCGGGAGGAGCCTACAATGAGCAGTTCTTC. It specifies CASSVKAGGAYNEQFF.

The gene calls are TRBV7-9 and TRBJ1-1, with D possibly TRBD1 on 5 matching bases. CDR3 size: 13 residues. CDR1 and CDR2 (germline): SEHNR, FQNEAQ (reference sequence). Trimming removed 3 bases from V and 0 bases from J, with 5 bases in between. The CDR3 region is CASSLTVNTEAFF. The CDR3 DNA reads as TGTGCCAGCAGCTTGACAGTGAACACTGAAGCTTTCTTT. The whole variable domain, remainder taken from reference TRBV7-9 and TRBJ1-1, is DTGVSQNPRHKITKRGQNVTFRCDPISEHNRLYWYRQTLGQGPEFLTYFQNEAQLEKSRLLSDRFSAERPKGSFSTLEIQRTEQGDSAMYLCASSLTVNTEAFFGQGTRLTVV.

The chain employs TRBV6-5 and TRBJ2-1; 7 positions agree with TRBD1. The CDR3 spans 15 residues. From germline, CDR1 is MNHEY and CDR2 SVGAGI. Trimming removed 6 bases from V and 1 base from J; junction bases left unmatched: 6. Here the CDR3 reads CASRQGPPSYNEQFF. The CDR3, as DNA: TGTGCCAGCAGACAGGGGCCGCCATCCTACAATGAGCAGTTCTTC.

This chain joins TRBV9 and TRBJ1-2, with a tentative D call TRBD1 (5 bases). Germline CDR1 SGDLS, CDR2 YYNGEE. This CDR3 has 17 residues. V lost 0 bases to trimming and J lost 8 bases, with 23 bases between them. The CDR3 nucleotides read TGTGCCAGCAGCGTAGCTACGGGGGGGGACCCGCATCTCGGCTACACCTTC. It encodes CASSVATGGDPHLGYTF.

The chain uses TRBV27 and TRBJ2-2; possibly TRBD1 for D (6 bases). Trimming removed 1 base from V and 6 bases from J, with 9 bases in between. Per germline, CDR1 MNHEY and CDR2 SMNVEV (reference sequence). CDR3 size: 14 residues. Here the CDR3 reads CASSLYRDAGELFF. The CDR3 nucleotides read TGTGCCAGCAGTTTATACAGGGACGCCGGGGAGCTGTTTTTT.

The genes are TRBV13 and TRBJ1-1, with D unclear. The CDR3 is made up of 13 amino acids. Trimming stripped 5 bases from V and 4 bases from J, with 11 bases between. Looked up from germline, CDR1 is PRHDT and CDR2 is FYEKMQ (reference sequence). The CDR3 region has the DNA TGTGCCAGCAGCCCGAGGGAGGGCACTGAAGCTTTCTTT. Translating it yields CASSPREGTEAFF.